The source of this TCR beta chain is a study of shared clonotypes between healthy human individuals. The overall study: A donor's plate count was three for CD4 naive and three for CD4 memory; CD8 naive had two and CD8 memory one.

Splitting of CD4+ cells produced CD45RA+ naive and CD45RA-negative memory subsets. Sequenced by immunoSEQ multiplex PCR; TCRdb stores in-frame clones only, minus some. Of some 1.1 million clones detected, 60% to 80% appear once; the ten largest clones hold 0.7% to 0.95%. There are 15 residues in the CDR3. Between the trimmed V and J ends, which lost 5 bases and 0 bases, there was a span of 12 bases. Germline V gene sequence: CDR1 SGHTA, CDR2 FQGNSA. The sequence was collected from a man younger than 30 in good health. Some clones in this sample may be carry-over from other donors' samples. The chain carries TRBV7-2 and TRBJ2-3; unclear D gene. Sequenced sample: memory CD4+ T cells from PBMCs. Subset denoted: CD45RA-negative fraction. The CDR3 loop is CASSPRRFSTDTQYF. The CDR3 DNA follows: TGTGCCAGCAGCCCAAGGAGATTTAGCACAGATACGCAGTATTTT.